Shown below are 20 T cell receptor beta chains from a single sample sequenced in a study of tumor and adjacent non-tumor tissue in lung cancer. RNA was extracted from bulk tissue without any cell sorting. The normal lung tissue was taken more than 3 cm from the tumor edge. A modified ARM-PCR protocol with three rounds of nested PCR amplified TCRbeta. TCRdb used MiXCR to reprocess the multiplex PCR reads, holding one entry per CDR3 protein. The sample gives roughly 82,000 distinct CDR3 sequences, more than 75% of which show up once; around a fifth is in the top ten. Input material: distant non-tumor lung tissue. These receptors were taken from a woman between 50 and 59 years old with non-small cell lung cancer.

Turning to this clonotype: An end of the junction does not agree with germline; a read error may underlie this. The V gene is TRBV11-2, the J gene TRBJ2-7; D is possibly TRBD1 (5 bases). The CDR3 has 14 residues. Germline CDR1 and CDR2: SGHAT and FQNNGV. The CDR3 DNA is TGTGCCAACAGCTTAGAGTCAGGGCCGAGCGAGCAGTACTTC. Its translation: CANSLESGPSEQYF.

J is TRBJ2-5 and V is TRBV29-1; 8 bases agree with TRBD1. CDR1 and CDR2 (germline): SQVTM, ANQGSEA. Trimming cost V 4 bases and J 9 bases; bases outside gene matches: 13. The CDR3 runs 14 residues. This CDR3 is CSVGTGWNAEAQYF. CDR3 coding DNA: TGCAGCGTTGGGACAGGGTGGAATGCGGAGGCCCAGTACTTC.

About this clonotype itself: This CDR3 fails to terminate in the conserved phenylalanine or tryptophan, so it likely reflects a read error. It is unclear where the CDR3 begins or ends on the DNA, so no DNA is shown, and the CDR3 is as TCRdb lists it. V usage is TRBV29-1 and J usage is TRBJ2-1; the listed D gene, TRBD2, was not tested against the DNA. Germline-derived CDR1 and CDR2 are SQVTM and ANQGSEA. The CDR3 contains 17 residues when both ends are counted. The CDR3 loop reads CSVEGFGGVTSYNEQLI.

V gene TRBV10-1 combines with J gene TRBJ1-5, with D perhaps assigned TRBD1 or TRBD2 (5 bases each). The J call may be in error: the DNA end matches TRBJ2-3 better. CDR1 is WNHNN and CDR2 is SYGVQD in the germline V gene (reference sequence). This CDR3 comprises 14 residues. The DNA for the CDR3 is TGCGCCAGCAAAGGGGACGCTGACAATCAGCCCCAGTATTTT. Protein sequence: CASKGDADNQPQYF.

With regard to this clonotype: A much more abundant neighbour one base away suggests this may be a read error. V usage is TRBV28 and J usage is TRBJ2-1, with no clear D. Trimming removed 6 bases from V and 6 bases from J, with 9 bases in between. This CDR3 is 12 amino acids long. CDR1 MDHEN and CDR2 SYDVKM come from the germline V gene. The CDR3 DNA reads TGTGCCAGCAGAGACAACAGCAATGAGCAGTTCTTC. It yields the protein CASRDNSNEQFF.

CDR3 protein: CSASNQVTGELFF. CDR3 nucleotides: TGCAGTGCTAGCAATCAGGTTACCGGGGAGCTGTTTTTT. V gene TRBV20-1 combines with J gene TRBJ2-2; D gene unclear. This CDR3 has 13 amino acids. V was cut by 3 bases and J by 5 bases, with 10 bases left in between. Germline-derived CDR1 and CDR2 are DFQATT and SNEGSKA (reference sequence).

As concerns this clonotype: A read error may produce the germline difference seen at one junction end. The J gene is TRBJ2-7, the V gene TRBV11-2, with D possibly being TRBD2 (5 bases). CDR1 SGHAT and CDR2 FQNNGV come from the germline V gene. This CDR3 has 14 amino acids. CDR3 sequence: CASSLTDSAYKQYF. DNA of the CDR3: TGTGCCAGCAGCCTGACGGACTCAGCCTACAAGCAATACTTC.

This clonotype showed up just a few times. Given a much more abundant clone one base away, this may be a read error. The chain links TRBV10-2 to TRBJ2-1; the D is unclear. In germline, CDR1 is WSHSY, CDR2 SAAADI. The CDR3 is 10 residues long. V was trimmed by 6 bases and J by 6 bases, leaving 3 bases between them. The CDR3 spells CASRCNEQFF. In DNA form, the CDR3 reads TGCGCCAGCAGGTGCAATGAGCAGTTCTTC.

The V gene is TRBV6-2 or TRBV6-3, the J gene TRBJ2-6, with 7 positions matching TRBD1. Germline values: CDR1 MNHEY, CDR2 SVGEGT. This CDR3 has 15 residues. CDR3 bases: TGTGTCAACAGTTGGGACAGCTCTGGGGCCAACGTCCTGACTTTC. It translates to CVNSWDSSGANVLTF.

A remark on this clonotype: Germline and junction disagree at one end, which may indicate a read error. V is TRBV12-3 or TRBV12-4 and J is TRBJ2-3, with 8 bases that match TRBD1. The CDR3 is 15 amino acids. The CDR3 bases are TGTGCCAGCAGTTTCGGGGACAGGCCCACACATACGCAGTATTTT. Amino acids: CASSFGDRPTHTQYF.

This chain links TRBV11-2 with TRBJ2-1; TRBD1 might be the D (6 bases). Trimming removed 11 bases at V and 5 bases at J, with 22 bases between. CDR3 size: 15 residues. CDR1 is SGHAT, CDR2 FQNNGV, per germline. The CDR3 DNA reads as TGTGCCCGTAACTTTGATAACAGGGTTCACAATGAGCAGTTCTTC. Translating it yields CARNFDNRVHNEQFF.

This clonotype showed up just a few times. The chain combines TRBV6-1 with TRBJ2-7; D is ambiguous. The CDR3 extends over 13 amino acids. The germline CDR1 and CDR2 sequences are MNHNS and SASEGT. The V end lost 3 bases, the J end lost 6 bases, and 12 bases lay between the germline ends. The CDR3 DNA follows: TGTGCCAGCAGTGACCAAGTCCACTGCGAGCAGTACTTC. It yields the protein CASSDQVHCEQYF.

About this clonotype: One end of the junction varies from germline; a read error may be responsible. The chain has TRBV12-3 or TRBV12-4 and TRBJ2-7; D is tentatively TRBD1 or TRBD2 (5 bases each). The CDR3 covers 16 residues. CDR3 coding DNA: TGTGCCAGCAGTTTAGTTAACCGGGACGGGGCCTACGTGCAGTATTTC. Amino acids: CASSLVNRDGAYVQYF.

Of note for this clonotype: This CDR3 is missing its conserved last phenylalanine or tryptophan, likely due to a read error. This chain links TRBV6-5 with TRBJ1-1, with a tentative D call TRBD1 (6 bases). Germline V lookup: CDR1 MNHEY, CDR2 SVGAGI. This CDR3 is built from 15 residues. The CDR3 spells CASNYSDSANTEAFL. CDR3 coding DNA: TGTGCCAGCAATTACTCGGACAGCGCCAACACTGAAGCTTTCCTT.

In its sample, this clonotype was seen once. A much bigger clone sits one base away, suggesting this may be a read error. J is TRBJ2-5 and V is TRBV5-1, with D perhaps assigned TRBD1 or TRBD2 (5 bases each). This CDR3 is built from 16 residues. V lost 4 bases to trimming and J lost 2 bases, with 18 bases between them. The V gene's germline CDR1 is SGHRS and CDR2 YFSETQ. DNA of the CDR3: TGCGCCAGCAGCAAATTCGGGACGGCGAAACAAGAGACCCAGTACTTC. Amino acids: CASSKFGTAKQETQYF. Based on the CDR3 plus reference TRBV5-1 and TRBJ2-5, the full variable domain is KAGVTQTPRYLIKTRGQQVTLSCSPISGHRSVSWYQQTPGQGLQFLFEYFSETQRNKGNFPGRFSGRQFSNSRSEMNVSTLELGDSALYLCASSKFGTAKQETQYFGPGTRLLVL.

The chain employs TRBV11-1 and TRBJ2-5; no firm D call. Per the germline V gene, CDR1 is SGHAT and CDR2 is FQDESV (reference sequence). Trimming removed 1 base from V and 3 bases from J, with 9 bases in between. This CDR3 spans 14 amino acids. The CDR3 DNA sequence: TGTGCCAGCAGCTTAGAGGTCTACGAAGAGACCCAGTACTTC. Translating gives CASSLEVYEETQYF. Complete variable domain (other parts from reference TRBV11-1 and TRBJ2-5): EAEVAQSPRYKITEKSQAVAFWCDPISGHATLYWYRQILGQGPELLVQFQDESVVDDSQLPKDRFSAERLKGVDSTLKIQPAELGDSAMYLCASSLEVYEETQYFGPGTRLLVL.

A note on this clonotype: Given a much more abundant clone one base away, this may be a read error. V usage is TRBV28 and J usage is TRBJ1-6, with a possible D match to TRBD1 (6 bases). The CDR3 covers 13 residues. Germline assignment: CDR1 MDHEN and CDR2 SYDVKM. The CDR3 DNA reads TGTGCCAACAGTTCGTCGGGGGCGGTTAACCTCCACTTT. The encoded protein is CANSSSGAVNLHF. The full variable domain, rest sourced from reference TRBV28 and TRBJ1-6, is DVKVTQSSRYLVKRTGEKVFLECVQDMDHENMFWYRQDPGLGLRLIYFSYDVKMKEKGDIPEGYSVSREKKERFSLILESASTNQTSMYLCANSSSGAVNLHFGNGTRLTVT.

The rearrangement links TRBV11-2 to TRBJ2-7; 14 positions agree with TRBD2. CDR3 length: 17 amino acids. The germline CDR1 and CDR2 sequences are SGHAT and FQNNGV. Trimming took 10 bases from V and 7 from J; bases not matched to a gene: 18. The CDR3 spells CANNPQTSGRALWEQYF. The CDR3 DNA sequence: TGTGCCAACAACCCCCAGACTAGCGGGAGGGCATTGTGGGAGCAGTACTTC. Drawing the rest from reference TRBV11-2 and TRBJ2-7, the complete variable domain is EAGVAQSPRYKIIEKRQSVAFWCNPISGHATLYWYQQILGQGPKLLIQFQNNGVVDDSQLPKDRFSAERLKGVDSTLKIQPAKLEDSAVYLCANNPQTSGRALWEQYFGPGTRLTVT.

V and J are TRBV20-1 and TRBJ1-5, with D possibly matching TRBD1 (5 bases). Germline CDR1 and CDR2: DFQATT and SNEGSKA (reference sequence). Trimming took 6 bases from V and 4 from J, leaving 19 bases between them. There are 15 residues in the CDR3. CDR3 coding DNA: TGCAGTGCCACCGGGGCTAACGGGTATAATCAGCCCCAGCATTTT. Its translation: CSATGANGYNQPQHF.

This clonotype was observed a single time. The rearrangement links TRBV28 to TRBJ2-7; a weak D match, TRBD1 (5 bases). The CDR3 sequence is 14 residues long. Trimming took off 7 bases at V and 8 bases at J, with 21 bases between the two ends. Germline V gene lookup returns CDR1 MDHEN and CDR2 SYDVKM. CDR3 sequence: CASMGTGQVDKQYF. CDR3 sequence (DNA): TGTGCCAGCATGGGTACTGGTCAGGTGGACAAGCAGTACTTC.